Below are 21 T cell receptor beta chains sequenced from a single sample in a study of monozygotic twins with inflammatory bowel disease. Reprocessing the 5' RACE reads, TCRdb reports a single entry for every CDR3 protein and omits DNA. The sample has more than 350,000 distinct CDR3 sequences. Sequenced material: blood. The receptors shown here come from a human donor with ulcerative colitis or Crohn's disease, or a healthy co-twin of an affected twin (not recorded which).

The chain recombines TRBV30 with TRBJ2-5; TCRdb's D call, TRBD1, is unchecked because there is no DNA. The CDR3 loop spans 16 amino acids. Germline V gene lookup returns CDR1 GTSNPN and CDR2 SVGIG (reference sequence). The CDR3 region is CACHDPDRAWMKTQYF.

The chain couples TRBV6-1 to TRBJ2-6; TCRdb selects TRBD1, and the lack of DNA leaves this call unchecked. Germline CDR1 MNHNS, CDR2 SASEGT. CDR3 size: 17 residues. The CDR3 loop is CASSRRTTGSGANVLTF.

The chain employs TRBV29-1 and TRBJ1-2; TCRdb's D call of TRBD1 is untestable without DNA. CDR3 length: 12 residues. Germline CDR1 SQVTM, CDR2 ANQGSEA. CDR3 residues: CSAAMTGYGYTF.

CDR3 amino acids: CATLWDRLGEQFF. This rearrangement joins TRBV10-3 to TRBJ2-1; checking the TCRdb D call of TRBD1 is not possible without DNA. CDR1 is ENHRY, CDR2 SYGVKD, per germline. The CDR3 is made up of 13 amino acids.

The chain couples TRBV14 to TRBJ1-1; the D gene TCRdb calls, TRBD1, cannot be checked with no DNA. The CDR3 extends over 13 amino acids. CDR1 is SGHDN and CDR2 is FVKESK in the germline V gene. CDR3 amino acids: CASSLQVYTEAFF.

V gene TRBV21-1 combines with J gene TRBJ1-2; TCRdb's D call, TRBD1, is unchecked because there is no DNA. TRBV21-1 is labeled a pseudogene. This CDR3 region has 15 residues. CDR3 loop: CASSSQGHSNYGYTF.

The V and J genes are TRBV5-1 and TRBJ1-1. The CDR3 covers 15 residues. Germline-derived CDR1 and CDR2 are SGHRS and YFSETQ. This CDR3 is CASSLQYDGNTEAFF.

The genes are TRBV12-3 or TRBV12-4 and TRBJ2-7. This CDR3 is 13 amino acids long. The CDR3 sequence is CASSPTFSYEQYF.

The chain links TRBV5-1 to TRBJ2-3; the D call of TRBD2 rests on TCRdb alone, since no DNA is present to check it. The CDR3 covers 15 residues. Germline CDR1 reads SGHRS; CDR2 reads YFSETQ. CDR3 residues: CASSLESAGRDTQYF. The full variable domain, its missing parts supplied by reference TRBV5-1 and TRBJ2-3, is KAGVTQTPRYLIKTRGQQVTLSCSPISGHRSVSWYQQTPGQGLQFLFEYFSETQRNKGNFPGRFSGRQFSNSRSEMNVSTLELGDSALYLCASSLESAGRDTQYFGPGTRLTVL.

The J gene is TRBJ1-2, the V gene TRBV2; the TRBD1 assignment by TCRdb is unverifiable without DNA. The CDR3 loop spans 14 amino acids. CDR1 is SNHLY and CDR2 is FYNNEI in the germline V gene. The CDR3 sequence is CASSPRQGQYGYTF. The variable domain in full, with the rest retrieved from reference TRBV2 and TRBJ1-2, is EPEVTQTPSHQVTQMGQEVILRCVPISNHLYFYWYRQILGQKVEFLVSFYNNEISEKSEIFDDQFSVERPDGSNFTLKIRSTKLEDSAMYFCASSPRQGQYGYTFGSGTRLTVV.

This chain links TRBV12-3 or TRBV12-4 with TRBJ2-7; TCRdb outputs TRBD1, but without DNA this stays unchecked. CDR3 length: 12 amino acids. This chain's CDR3 is CASRQDGYEQYF.

This chain uses TRBV7-9 with TRBJ1-4; TCRdb's D gene call, TRBD1, goes unchecked for lack of DNA. The CDR3 covers 15 residues. Germline lookup yields CDR1 SEHNR and CDR2 FQNEAQ (reference sequence). The CDR3 protein is CASSFYGPGNEKLFF.

CDR3 loop: CSVVTGTGNYNEQFF. The genes are TRBV29-1 and TRBJ2-1; the D gene TCRdb calls, TRBD1, cannot be checked with no DNA. The CDR3 is 15 residues long. CDR1 is SQVTM and CDR2 is ANQGSEA in the germline V gene.

The genes are TRBV4-1 and TRBJ2-1; TCRdb lists TRBD2, though no DNA is available to test this call. The CDR3 totals 15 residues. Germline V gene data show CDR1 as MGHRA and CDR2 as YSYEKL. CDR3 amino acids: CASSQGPGGYNEQFF.

The V gene is TRBV20-1, the J gene TRBJ2-7. Germline V lookup: CDR1 DFQATT, CDR2 SNEGSKA (reference sequence). The CDR3 totals 15 residues. The CDR3 sequence: CSARDLAGASYEQYF.

J is TRBJ2-2 and V is TRBV7-3. Germline lookup yields CDR1 SGHTA and CDR2 FQGTGA. The CDR3 is 14 amino acids. The CDR3 reads CASSLMRNTGELFF.

CDR3 residues: CASSDGQGDEQYF. The gene calls are TRBV2 and TRBJ2-7; TCRdb names TRBD1, which stays unverified in the absence of DNA. Germline lookup yields CDR1 SNHLY and CDR2 FYNNEI. The CDR3 length is 13 residues.

The J gene is TRBJ2-7, the V gene TRBV5-1; TCRdb gives TRBD2 as the D gene, but with no DNA this cannot be confirmed. Per the germline V gene, CDR1 is SGHRS and CDR2 is YFSETQ. There are 14 residues in the CDR3. This CDR3 is CASSLAIDRREQYF.

The chain has TRBV6-1 and TRBJ1-6; the TCRdb call, TRBD1, lacks DNA for checking. Germline-derived CDR1 and CDR2 are MNHNS and SASEGT. This CDR3 spans 16 amino acids. The CDR3 sequence is CASSEATGGHNSPLHF.

The chain combines TRBV27 with TRBJ2-1; TCRdb's assignment of TRBD2 cannot be checked, as there is no DNA. There are 16 residues in the CDR3. The germline V gene has CDR1 MNHEY and CDR2 SMNVEV (reference sequence). CDR3 loop: CASSVLLAGGPYEQFF.

The chain recombines TRBV20-1 with TRBJ1-5; TCRdb lists TRBD1, though no DNA is available to test this call. The CDR3 runs to 17 residues. Germline V gene sequence: CDR1 DFQATT, CDR2 SNEGSKA (reference sequence). The CDR3 region is CSASARAGIYSNQPQHF.